The clone carrying this T cell receptor beta chain was seen at least ten times. Time point specified: longitudinal time-point 2. MiXCR, run by TCRdb on the 5' RACE reads, gives a single entry per CDR3 protein. The sample lists approximately 89,000 distinct CDR3 sequences; around 13% were seen once. This entry belongs to a study of neurological immune-mediated disorders. Germline CDR1 and CDR2: SGHDN and FVKESK. With V trimmed by 4 bases and J by 6 bases, 5 bases remained unmatched. The CDR3 contains 14 residues. This receptor was obtained from a female donor with HTLV-1-associated myelopathy (HAM/TSP). The rearrangement joins TRBV14 to TRBJ2-7; 11 nucleotides match TRBD1. The sample consisted of PBMCs. In DNA, the CDR3 is TGTGCCAGCAGCCCTCTCGGGACAGGGGGCGAGCAGTACTTC. Residues: CASSPLGTGGEQYF.